The next 21 T cell receptor beta chains were all read from a single sample in a study of spatial heterogeneity in lung cancer. Time point defined: sample taken at primary tumor resection. Whole RNA, which was extracted from tumor, nontumor lung tissue or frozen PBMC, was sequenced without any cell sorting. TCRdb analysed the 5' RACE reads with MiXCR anew, one entry per CDR3 protein. This sample has about 23,000 distinct CDR3 sequences, with approximately 4.7% found just once. Sequencing used PBMCs, obtained at surgery. These receptors were obtained from a male donor with early-stage non-small cell lung cancer.

This clonotype qualifies as medium-sized (0.01 to 0.1%). The gene calls are TRBV20-1 and TRBJ1-1; TRBD1 matches 10 bases. Looked up from germline, CDR1 is DFQATT and CDR2 is SNEGSKA (reference sequence). V shed 5 bases and J 10 bases; nucleotides not matched to a gene: 4. The CDR3 is made up of 11 amino acids. CDR3 loop: CSAGGQGRAFF. The CDR3 region has the DNA TGCAGTGCTGGGGGACAGGGGAGAGCTTTCTTT.

The table lists this clonotype with many counts. The J gene is TRBJ2-7, the V gene TRBV2; 11 bases line up with TRBD2. Trimming cost V 7 bases and J 0 bases; bases outside gene matches: 5. The CDR3 contains 15 residues. Germline-derived CDR1 and CDR2 are SNHLY and FYNNEI. As DNA, the CDR3 is TGTGCCAGCACGTATGGACTAGCGGGCTCCTACGAGCAGTACTTC. Translated, it gives CASTYGLAGSYEQYF. Combining the CDR3 with reference TRBV2 and TRBJ2-7 gives the whole variable domain EPEVTQTPSHQVTQMGQEVILRCVPISNHLYFYWYRQILGQKVEFLVSFYNNEISEKSEIFDDQFSVERPDGSNFTLKIRSTKLEDSAMYFCASTYGLAGSYEQYFGPGTRLTVT.

This clonotype was seen a few times. The CDR3 here is CASSLTSAKTQYF. CDR3 nucleotide sequence: TGTGCCAGCAGTTTGACTAGTGCGAAGACCCAGTACTTC. The V call is TRBV27, the J call TRBJ2-5; a possible D gene is TRBD2 (6 bases). Germline CDR1 and CDR2: MNHEY and SMNVEV (reference sequence). The CDR3 totals 13 residues. V was clipped by 3 bases and J by 6 bases, with 11 bases between them.

This clonotype was detected many times. CDR3 coding DNA: TGTGCCAGCACCTCTTGGACAGGGAGGGAGCAGTACTTC. Its protein is CASTSWTGREQYF. The chain recombines TRBV28 with TRBJ2-7; 8 bases align to TRBD1. Trimming cost V 7 bases and J 7 bases; bases outside gene matches: 9. The CDR3 runs 13 residues. CDR1 MDHEN and CDR2 SYDVKM come from the germline V gene. The whole variable domain, remainder taken from reference TRBV28 and TRBJ2-7, is DVKVTQSSRYLVKRTGEKVFLECVQDMDHENMFWYRQDPGLGLRLIYFSYDVKMKEKGDIPEGYSVSREKKERFSLILESASTNQTSMYLCASTSWTGREQYFGPGTRLTVT.

This clonotype is termed medium-sized. The chain is built from TRBV3-1 and TRBJ2-5; 8 bases match TRBD2. V shed 1 base and J 1 base; nucleotides not matched to a gene: 5. The CDR3 runs to 16 residues. CDR1 and CDR2 from the germline V gene are LGHDT and YNNKEL (reference sequence). CDR3 DNA: TGTGCCAGCAGCCAAGGAACTAGCGGTCCCCAAGAGACCCAGTACTTC. This codes for CASSQGTSGPQETQYF.

The table lists this clonotype with many counts. The J gene is TRBJ2-7, the V gene TRBV29-1; D might be TRBD2 (5 bases). Germline CDR1 is SQVTM and CDR2 is ANQGSEA. The CDR3 totals 13 residues. The V gene lost 4 bases and the J gene lost 6 bases, with 16 bases spanning the gap. The CDR3 DNA is TGCAGCGTTGGTCCTTCAGTGGGGAGCGAGCAGTACTTC. It yields the protein CSVGPSVGSEQYF.

This clonotype has at least ten counts. The chain combines TRBV27 with TRBJ2-4, with 10 bases matching TRBD2. V trimming: 3 bases; J trimming: 0 bases; junction bases outside the gene matches: 11. Per the germline V gene, CDR1 is MNHEY and CDR2 is SMNVEV (reference sequence). The CDR3 consists of 19 residues. The CDR3 loop reads CASSFETSGAVLAKNIQYF. DNA for the CDR3: TGTGCCAGCAGTTTCGAAACTAGCGGGGCCGTATTAGCCAAAAACATTCAGTACTTC.

The genes are TRBV9 and TRBJ2-2; D is uncertain. Trimming removed 3 bases from V and 1 base from J, with 7 bases in between. Germline V CDR1 and CDR2: SGDLS, YYNGEE. The CDR3 has 14 amino acids. The CDR3 nucleotides read TGTGCCAGCAGCGGTAGTCAGAACACCGGGGAGCTGTTTTTT. Translation: CASSGSQNTGELFF.

This clonotype was recorded many times. The V gene is TRBV7-3, the J gene TRBJ2-2; TRBD1 is a possible D gene (6 bases). The CDR3 contains 13 residues. CDR1 and CDR2 from the germline V gene are SGHTA and FQGTGA. The V end lost 5 bases, the J end lost 4 bases, and 8 bases lay between the germline ends. Here the CDR3 DNA reads TGTGCCAGCAGCCGGGACACCACCGGGGAGCTGTTTTTT. The encoded protein is CASSRDTTGELFF.

This clonotype showed up many times. The V call is TRBV29-1, the J call TRBJ2-3, with 9 bases fitting TRBD1. Germline V lookup: CDR1 SQVTM, CDR2 ANQGSEA. The CDR3 sequence is 12 residues long. V lost 7 bases, J lost 4 bases, and 3 bases stayed unmatched. The CDR3 nucleotides are TGCAGCGGTAGACAGGGGGCAGATACGCAGTATTTT. It encodes CSGRQGADTQYF.

This clonotype has at least ten counts. This chain links TRBV6-2 or TRBV6-3 with TRBJ1-1; 7 positions agree with TRBD1. There are 13 residues in the CDR3. V was clipped by 7 bases and J by 10 bases; unmatched bases: 12. CDR1 and CDR2 (germline): MNHEY, SVGEGT. CDR3 loop: CASTTQPTGLAFF. DNA for the CDR3: TGTGCCAGCACCACCCAACCGACAGGGTTAGCTTTCTTT.

This clonotype qualifies as medium-sized. The rearrangement joins TRBV4-2 to TRBJ1-4; the D gene is possibly TRBD1 (6 bases). Germline V gene data show CDR1 as LGHNA and CDR2 as YNFKEQ. The CDR3 loop spans 15 amino acids. The ends were cut back, 1 base at V and 5 bases at J, with 11 bases in the middle. This chain's CDR3 is CASSQAGHPNEKLFF. CDR3 DNA: TGTGCCAGCAGCCAAGCGGGACACCCGAATGAAAAACTGTTTTTT.

Ten or more counts support this clonotype. The chain employs TRBV12-3 or TRBV12-4 and TRBJ1-6; 7 nucleotides match TRBD1. V lost 6 bases and J lost 9; bases outside the gene matches: 8. CDR3 length: 14 residues. Written as DNA, the CDR3 is TGTGCCAGCAGCCTAACAGGGGTGGGTTCACCCCTCCACTTT. This codes for CASSLTGVGSPLHF.

This clonotype was seen at least ten times. This chain connects TRBV5-5 to TRBJ2-2, with TRBD1 matching over 7 bases. The CDR3 extends over 16 amino acids. Germline loops: CDR1 SGHKS, CDR2 YYEKEE (reference sequence). J was trimmed by 3 bases and V by 4 bases; bases with no gene match: 9. Here the CDR3 reads CASSRTGTDDTGELFF. For the CDR3, the DNA is TGTGCCAGCAGCCGAACCGGGACAGATGACACCGGGGAGCTGTTTTTT.

This clonotype appeared many times. The V call is TRBV28, the J call TRBJ1-2, with no clear D. The CDR3 length is 13 residues. The germline CDR1 and CDR2 sequences are MDHEN and SYDVKM. V was clipped by 6 bases and J by 6 bases, with 14 bases between them. The CDR3 spells CASRPPRVNGYTF. The CDR3 nucleotides are TGTGCCAGCAGGCCCCCGAGAGTTAATGGCTACACCTTC.

This clonotype was counted ten times or more. The chain is built from TRBV3-1 and TRBJ1-5, with 7 bases fitting TRBD1. J was trimmed by 7 bases and V by 1 base; bases with no gene match: 7. The CDR3 is made up of 15 amino acids. Per the germline V gene, CDR1 is LGHDT and CDR2 is YNNKEL (reference sequence). The CDR3 loop is CASSQGVRGPQPQHF. The CDR3 DNA sequence: TGTGCCAGCAGCCAAGGGGTAAGGGGGCCCCAGCCCCAGCATTTT.

This clonotype was found many times. V usage is TRBV7-8 and J usage is TRBJ2-1; 15 bases agree with TRBD2. The CDR3 contains 17 residues. V was pared by 5 bases and J by 10 bases, with 12 bases of the junction left unmatched. Germline assignment: CDR1 SGHVS and CDR2 FQNEAQ. The CDR3 sequence: CASSTWTSGGAQGEQFF. CDR3 nucleotides: TGTGCCAGCAGCACCTGGACTAGCGGGGGGGCCCAAGGCGAGCAGTTCTTC.

This clonotype has a count of ten or more. This chain links TRBV6-6 with TRBJ2-3; D call uncertain. Per the germline V gene, CDR1 is MNHNY and CDR2 is SVGAGI (reference sequence). The CDR3 contains 19 residues. Trimming took 2 bases from V and 4 from J, leaving 25 bases between them. The CDR3 here is CASSYPKAGRTDSPDTQYF. DNA of the CDR3: TGTGCCAGCAGTTACCCCAAGGCCGGCCGAACTGATTCCCCAGATACGCAGTATTTT.

This clonotype was counted ten times or more. V gene TRBV29-1 combines with J gene TRBJ2-3; TRBD2 is a possible D gene (5 bases). V was shortened by 6 bases and J by 1 base, with 17 bases between the two germline ends. The length of the CDR3 is 15 residues. Germline CDR1 is SQVTM and CDR2 is ANQGSEA. The CDR3 loop reads CSVGILGARTDTQYF. The CDR3 DNA follows: TGCAGCGTGGGCATTTTGGGAGCCCGCACAGATACGCAGTATTTT.

This clonotype appeared many times. This sequence joins TRBV7-9 and TRBJ2-1, with 8 bases fitting TRBD2. The V gene end was trimmed by 4 bases and the J gene end by 3 bases; junction bases not matched to a gene: 5. Germline V gives CDR1 SEHNR, CDR2 FQNEAQ (reference sequence). This CDR3 has 15 amino acids. CDR3 DNA: TGTGCCAGCAGCTCACCGGGACTAGACTACAATGAGCAGTTCTTC. Encoded protein: CASSSPGLDYNEQFF.

There are many counts of this clonotype. The rearrangement uses TRBV27 and TRBJ2-7, with D possibly called TRBD1 or TRBD2 (5 bases each). With 1 base removed from V and 6 bases from J, the gap between germline ends came to 25 bases. CDR1 and CDR2 (germline): MNHEY, SMNVEV (reference sequence). This CDR3 is built from 18 residues. The CDR3 bases are TGTGCCAGCAGTTTATGGGGCAGAGTGATGGGGAGTCACGGCGAGCAGTACTTC. Its translation: CASSLWGRVMGSHGEQYF.